This T cell receptor (beta chain) was identified in a study of cytomegalovirus exposure and HLA in healthy donors. The PCR was carried out with 60 Vbeta primers and 13 Jbeta primers. TCRdb keeps only in-frame clones here, not all; method: immunoSEQ multiplex PCR. The sample includes around 170,000 clones, 84% seen only once; the top ten take around 0.37%. The CDR3 runs to 19 residues. V lost 4 bases and J lost 0; bases outside the gene matches: 15. CDR1 is LGHNA and CDR2 is YNFKEQ in the germline V gene. This clonotype was obtained from a boy under 10 years old in good health and CMV-seronegative. Material for sequencing was PBMCs. The chain recombines TRBV4-2 with TRBJ2-1; 7 bases map to TRBD2. CDR3 in DNA: TGTGCCAGCAGCCCTCCGACCCTGGTCGGCGGGAGCTCCTACAATGAGCAGTTCTTC. Its protein product is CASSPPTLVGGSSYNEQFF.